This TCR beta chain was observed in a study of cytomegalovirus exposure and HLA in healthy donors. Whole-study findings and limits: The study found most TCR sequences rare, yet found some public TCRs in many donors. Highly shared variants forming one cluster were likely a sequencing artifact.

On this clone: The antigen is undetermined. At one boundary the junction diverges from the germline segment, which might be a read error.

PCR was performed using 60 Vbeta and 13 Jbeta primers. The protocol was immunoSEQ multiplex PCR, while the TCRdb copy is restricted to in-frame clones and leaves out a portion. The sample shows 75,000 to 100,000 clones, about 78% of them seen only once. The TCR was taken from a man aged 40-55 years in good health and CMV-seronegative. Sequenced sample: PBMCs.

CDR3 sequence reads: CAWSPGMIGRGGVF. In DNA form, the CDR3 reads TGTGCCTGGAGTCCCGGAATGATTGGAAGGGGGGGGGTTTTT. The chain combines TRBV30 with TRBJ1-4; tentatively, D is TRBD1 (6 bases). The germline V gene encodes CDR1 GTSNPN and CDR2 SVGIG (reference sequence). The CDR3 is 14 residues long.